Presented here are 15 T cell receptor beta chains from one specimen sequenced in a study of cytomegalovirus exposure and HLA in healthy donors. The PCR ran on 60 Vbeta and 13 Jbeta primers. The repertoire was sequenced with immunoSEQ multiplex PCR; TCRdb's copy has only in-frame clones and lacks some. The repertoire holds tens of thousands of clones, with 60% to 80% as singletons. Sequenced: PBMCs. The receptor set was obtained from a woman aged 25 to 39 in good health and CMV-seropositive.

Here the CDR3 DNA reads TGTGCCACCAGCAGATTTGAACGGGGGGGCTATGGCTACACCTTC. This sequence encodes CATSRFERGGYGYTF. The chain joins TRBV15 to TRBJ1-2; D may be TRBD1 (5 bases). The V gene's germline CDR1 is LNHNV and CDR2 YYDKDF (reference sequence). With 2 bases removed from V and 4 bases from J, the gap between germline ends came to 14 bases. The CDR3 is 15 residues long.

This rearrangement joins TRBV19 to TRBJ1-2; TRBD1 might be the D (5 bases). Trimming removed 5 bases from V and 6 bases from J, with 16 bases in between. CDR1 LNHDA and CDR2 SQIVND come from the germline V gene (reference sequence). The CDR3 extends over 14 amino acids. Here the CDR3 DNA reads TGTGCCAGTAGTGTCGGCTTGGGGGAGGATGGCTACACCTTC. This codes for CASSVGLGEDGYTF.

V gene TRBV9 combines with J gene TRBJ2-1; 10 positions match TRBD2. The germline gives CDR1 SGDLS, CDR2 YYNGEE. V lost 3 bases, J lost 8 bases, and 5 bases stayed unmatched. This CDR3 region has 14 residues. The CDR3 sequence: CASSASGRGDEQFF. The CDR3 nucleotides are TGTGCCAGCAGCGCTAGCGGGAGAGGCGATGAGCAGTTCTTC.

V and J are TRBV30 and TRBJ2-1; the match to TRBD2 covers 7 bases. Germline V gene data show CDR1 as GTSNPN and CDR2 as SVGIG (reference sequence). This CDR3 contains 12 residues. Trimming cost V 2 bases and J 14 bases; bases outside gene matches: 9. This chain's CDR3 is CAWSTGLNEEFF. The CDR3, as DNA: TGTGCCTGGAGTACGGGACTAAATGAAGAGTTCTTC.

The gene calls are TRBV18 and TRBJ1-3; no reliable D call. Germline lookup yields CDR1 KGHSH and CDR2 LQKENI. Between the trimmed V and J ends, which lost 1 base and 2 bases, there was a span of 6 bases. The CDR3 contains 14 residues. The CDR3 protein is CASSPRGAGNTIYF. For the CDR3, the DNA is TGTGCCAGCTCACCACGCGGGGCTGGAAACACCATATATTTT.

The rearrangement uses TRBV29-1 and TRBJ2-7; D is uncertain. The V gene lost 3 bases and the J gene lost 2 bases, with 8 bases spanning the gap. Germline V gene lookup returns CDR1 SQVTM and CDR2 ANQGSEA. The CDR3 consists of 12 residues. DNA of the CDR3: TGCAGCGTTGAGGGCAGAGCCTACGAGCAGTACTTC. It specifies CSVEGRAYEQYF.

The chain uses TRBV2 and TRBJ1-1, with D perhaps TRBD1 (6 bases). Germline CDR1 and CDR2: SNHLY and FYNNEI. Trimming pared 5 bases from V and 6 bases from J, leaving 10 bases between. The CDR3 sequence is 12 residues long. The DNA of the CDR3 is TGTGCCAGCAGTCTAGGGACATCTGAAGCTTTCTTT. Translated, it gives CASSLGTSEAFF.

The V call is TRBV7-2, the J call TRBJ2-7; the match to TRBD2 covers 12 bases. The CDR3 has 15 residues. In germline, CDR1 is SGHTA, CDR2 FQGNSA. V lost 2 bases and J lost 7; bases outside the gene matches: 6. For the CDR3, the DNA is TGTGCCAGCAGCTTACAGACTAGCGGGAGAGGAGAGCAGTACTTC. This encodes CASSLQTSGRGEQYF.

This clone was counted between two and nine times. The V and J genes are TRBV4-1 and TRBJ2-7; D is possibly TRBD1 (6 bases). Germline loops: CDR1 MGHRA, CDR2 YSYEKL. The V and J ends lost 4 bases and 5 bases respectively, with 9 bases between them. The CDR3 is 12 amino acids. Here the CDR3 DNA reads TGCGCCAGCAGCCTAAGACAGGACGAGCAGTACTTC. This codes for CASSLRQDEQYF.

DNA for the CDR3: TGTGCCAGCAGGTGGGACGGGGGAACCTATGGCTACACCTTC. This sequence encodes CASRWDGGTYGYTF. This chain links TRBV6-5 with TRBJ1-2; a possible D gene is TRBD1 (5 bases). V lost 6 bases and J lost 4, with 15 bases in between. The CDR3 has 14 residues. Germline V CDR1 and CDR2: MNHEY, SVGAGI.

The V call is TRBV25-1, the J call TRBJ2-3, with TRBD2 identical over 12 bases. Germline V lookup: CDR1 MGHDK, CDR2 SYGVNS. Trimming took 8 bases from V and 3 from J; bases not matched to a gene: 6. This CDR3 has 15 amino acids. CDR3 protein: CASPPLAGGTDTQYF. CDR3 coding DNA: TGTGCCAGCCCCCCGCTAGCGGGAGGGACAGATACGCAGTATTTT.

The table lists this clone with a count of one. The V call is TRBV9, the J call TRBJ2-1; D is ambiguous. The V and J ends lost 3 bases and 5 bases respectively, with 3 bases between them. CDR1 is SGDLS, CDR2 YYNGEE, per germline. This CDR3 comprises 11 residues. The CDR3 loop is CASSADNEQFF. The CDR3 nucleotides read TGTGCCAGCAGCGCCGACAATGAGCAGTTCTTC.

The chain carries TRBV28 and TRBJ2-3, with TRBD2 matching 8 bases. Germline CDR1 reads MDHEN; CDR2 reads SYDVKM. With V trimmed by 5 bases and J by 0 bases, 4 bases remained unmatched. The CDR3 consists of 15 residues. The CDR3 is CASSGGGGSTDTQYF. For the CDR3, the DNA is TGTGCCAGCAGTGGGGGCGGGGGGAGCACAGATACGCAGTATTTT. Full variable domain (remainder filled in from reference TRBV28 and TRBJ2-3): DVKVTQSSRYLVKRTGEKVFLECVQDMDHENMFWYRQDPGLGLRLIYFSYDVKMKEKGDIPEGYSVSREKKERFSLILESASTNQTSMYLCASSGGGGSTDTQYFGPGTRLTVL.

V gene TRBV29-1 combines with J gene TRBJ2-3, with D perhaps TRBD1 (6 bases). The CDR3 length is 13 residues. V lost 3 bases to trimming and J lost 8 bases, with 15 bases between them. Germline V lookup: CDR1 SQVTM, CDR2 ANQGSEA. As DNA, the CDR3 is TGCAGCGTTGAGGGTCAGGGGATGTCTACGCAGTATTTT. It yields the protein CSVEGQGMSTQYF.

V usage is TRBV28 and J usage is TRBJ2-6; D remains unclear. The CDR3 consists of 17 residues. Germline lookup yields CDR1 MDHEN and CDR2 SYDVKM. The V gene lost 5 bases and the J gene lost 0 bases, with 14 bases spanning the gap. CDR3 nucleotide sequence: TGTGCCAGCAGTCTCACCCGACGGAGCTCTGGGGCCAACGTCCTGACTTTC. Protein: CASSLTRRSSGANVLTF.